This T cell receptor (beta chain) was documented in a study of T cells after yellow fever vaccination. MiXCR, applied by TCRdb to the 5' RACE reads, yields one record per CDR3 protein. The sample records over 300,000 distinct CDR3 sequences, approximately 4% being singletons. The V gene lost 5 bases and the J gene lost 2 bases, with 4 bases spanning the gap. The CDR3 runs to 11 residues. From germline, CDR1 is MNHEY and CDR2 SMNVEV (reference sequence). This clonotype occurred many times. The chain combines TRBV27 with TRBJ2-7, with no clear D. The sequence was collected from a young man who received the YFV17D yellow fever vaccine. Source: PBMCs, taken 5 days after the yellow fever booster vaccination. The CDR3 DNA reads as TGTGCCAGCAGTAATGCCTACGAGCAGTACTTC. Its protein is CASSNAYEQYF.